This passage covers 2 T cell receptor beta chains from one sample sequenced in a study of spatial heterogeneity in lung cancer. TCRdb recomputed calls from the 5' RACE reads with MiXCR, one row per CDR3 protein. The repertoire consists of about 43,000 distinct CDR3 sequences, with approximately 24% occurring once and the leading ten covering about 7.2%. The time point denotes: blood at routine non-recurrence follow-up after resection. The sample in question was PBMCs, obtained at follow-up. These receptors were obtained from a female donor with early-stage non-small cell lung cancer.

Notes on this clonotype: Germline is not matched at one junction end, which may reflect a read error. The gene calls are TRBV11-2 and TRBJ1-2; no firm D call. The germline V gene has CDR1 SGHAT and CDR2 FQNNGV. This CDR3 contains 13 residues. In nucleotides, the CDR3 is TGTGCCAACAGCTATGGGGTTAACTATGGCTACACCTTC. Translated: CANSYGVNYGYTF.

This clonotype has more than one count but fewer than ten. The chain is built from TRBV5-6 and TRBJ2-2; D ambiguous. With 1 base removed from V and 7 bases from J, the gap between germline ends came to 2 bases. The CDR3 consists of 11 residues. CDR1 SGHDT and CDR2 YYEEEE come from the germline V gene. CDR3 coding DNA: TGTGCCAGCAGCTTGAACGGGGAGCTGTTTTTT. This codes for CASSLNGELFF.